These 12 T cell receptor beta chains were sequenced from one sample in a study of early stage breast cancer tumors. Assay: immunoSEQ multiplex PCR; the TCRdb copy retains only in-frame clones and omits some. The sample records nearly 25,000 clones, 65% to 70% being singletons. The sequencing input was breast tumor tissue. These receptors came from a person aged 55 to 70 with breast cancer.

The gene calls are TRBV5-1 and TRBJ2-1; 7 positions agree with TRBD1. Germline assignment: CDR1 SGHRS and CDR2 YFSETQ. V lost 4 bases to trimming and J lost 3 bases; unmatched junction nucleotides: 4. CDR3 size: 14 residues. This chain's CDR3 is CASSRGQSYNEQFF. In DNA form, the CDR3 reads TGCGCCAGCAGCCGGGGACAGAGCTACAATGAGCAGTTCTTC.

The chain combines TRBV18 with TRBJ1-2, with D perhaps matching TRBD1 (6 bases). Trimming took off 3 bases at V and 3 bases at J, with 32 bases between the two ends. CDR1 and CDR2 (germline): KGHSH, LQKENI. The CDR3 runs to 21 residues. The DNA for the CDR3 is TGTGCCAGCTCACCTTCCCCTCCTCCCATGGTAATGACAGGAGTCGACTATGGCTACACCTTC. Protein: CASSPSPPPMVMTGVDYGYTF. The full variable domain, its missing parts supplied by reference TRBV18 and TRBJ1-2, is NAGVMQNPRHLVRRRGQEARLRCSPMKGHSHVYWYRQLPEEGLKFMVYLQKENIIDESGMPKERFSAEFPKEGPSILRIQQVVRGDSAAYFCASSPSPPPMVMTGVDYGYTFGSGTRLTVV.

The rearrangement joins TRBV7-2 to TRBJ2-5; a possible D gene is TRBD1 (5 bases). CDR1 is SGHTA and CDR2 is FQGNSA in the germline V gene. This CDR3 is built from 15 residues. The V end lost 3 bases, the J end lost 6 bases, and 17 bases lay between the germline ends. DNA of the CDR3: TGTGCCAGCAGCTTCCTACCAGGGTTCGGACAGACCCAGTACTTC. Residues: CASSFLPGFGQTQYF.

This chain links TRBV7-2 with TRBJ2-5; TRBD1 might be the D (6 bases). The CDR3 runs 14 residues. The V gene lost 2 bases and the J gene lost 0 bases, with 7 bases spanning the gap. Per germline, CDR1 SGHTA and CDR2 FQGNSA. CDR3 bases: TGTGCCAGCAGCTTAAACAGGGACCAAGAGACCCAGTACTTC. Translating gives CASSLNRDQETQYF.

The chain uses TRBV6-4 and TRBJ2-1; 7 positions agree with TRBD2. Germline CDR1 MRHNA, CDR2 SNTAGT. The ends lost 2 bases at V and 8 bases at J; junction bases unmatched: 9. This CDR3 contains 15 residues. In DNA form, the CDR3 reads TGTGCCAGCAGTGACCGGGGCGGGAGTGGGGATGAGCAGTTCTTC. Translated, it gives CASSDRGGSGDEQFF.

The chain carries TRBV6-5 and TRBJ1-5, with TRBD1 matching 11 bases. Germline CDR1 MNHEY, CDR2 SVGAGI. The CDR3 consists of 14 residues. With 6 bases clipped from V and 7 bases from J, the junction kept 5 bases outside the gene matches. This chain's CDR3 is CASSGTGGGQPQHF. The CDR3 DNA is TGTGCCAGCAGCGGGACAGGGGGAGGACAGCCCCAGCATTTT.

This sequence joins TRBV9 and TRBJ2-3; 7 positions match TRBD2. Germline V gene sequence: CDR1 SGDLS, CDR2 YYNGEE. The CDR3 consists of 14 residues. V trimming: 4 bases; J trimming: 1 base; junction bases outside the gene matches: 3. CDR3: CASSRSGGTDTQYF. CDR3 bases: TGTGCCAGCAGCCGGAGCGGGGGCACAGATACGCAGTATTTT.

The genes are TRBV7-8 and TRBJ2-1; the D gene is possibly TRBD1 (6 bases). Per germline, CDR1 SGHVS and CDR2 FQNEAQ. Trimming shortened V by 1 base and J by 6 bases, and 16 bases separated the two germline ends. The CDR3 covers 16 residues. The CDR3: CASSLVSGQLSNEQFF. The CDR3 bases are TGTGCCAGCAGCTTAGTGTCTGGACAGTTAAGCAATGAGCAGTTCTTC.

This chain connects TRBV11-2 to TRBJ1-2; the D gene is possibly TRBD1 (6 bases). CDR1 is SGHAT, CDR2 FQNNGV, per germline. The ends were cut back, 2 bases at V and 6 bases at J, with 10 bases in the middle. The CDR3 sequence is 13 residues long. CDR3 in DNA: TGTGCCAGCAGCTTATGGACAGTAGATGGCTACACCTTC. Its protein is CASSLWTVDGYTF.

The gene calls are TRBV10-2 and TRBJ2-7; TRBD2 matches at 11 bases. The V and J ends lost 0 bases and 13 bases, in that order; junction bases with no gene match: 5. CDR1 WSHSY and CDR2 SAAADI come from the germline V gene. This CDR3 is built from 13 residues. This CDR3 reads CASSESKTSGNYF. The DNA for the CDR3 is TGCGCCAGCAGTGAGTCAAAGACTAGCGGGAATTACTTC.

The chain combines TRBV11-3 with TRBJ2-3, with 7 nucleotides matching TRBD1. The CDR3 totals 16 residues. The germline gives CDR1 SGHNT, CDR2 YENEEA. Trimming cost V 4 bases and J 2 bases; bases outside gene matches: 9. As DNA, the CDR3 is TGTGCCAGCAGCTCATCTGGGGACAGCCTCACAGATACGCAGTATTTT. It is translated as CASSSSGDSLTDTQYF.

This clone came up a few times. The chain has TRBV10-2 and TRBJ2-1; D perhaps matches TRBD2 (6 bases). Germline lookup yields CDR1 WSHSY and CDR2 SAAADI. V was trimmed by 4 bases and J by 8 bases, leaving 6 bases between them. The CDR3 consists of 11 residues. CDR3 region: CASSVADEQFF. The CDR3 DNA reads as TGCGCCAGCAGTGTAGCGGATGAGCAGTTCTTC.